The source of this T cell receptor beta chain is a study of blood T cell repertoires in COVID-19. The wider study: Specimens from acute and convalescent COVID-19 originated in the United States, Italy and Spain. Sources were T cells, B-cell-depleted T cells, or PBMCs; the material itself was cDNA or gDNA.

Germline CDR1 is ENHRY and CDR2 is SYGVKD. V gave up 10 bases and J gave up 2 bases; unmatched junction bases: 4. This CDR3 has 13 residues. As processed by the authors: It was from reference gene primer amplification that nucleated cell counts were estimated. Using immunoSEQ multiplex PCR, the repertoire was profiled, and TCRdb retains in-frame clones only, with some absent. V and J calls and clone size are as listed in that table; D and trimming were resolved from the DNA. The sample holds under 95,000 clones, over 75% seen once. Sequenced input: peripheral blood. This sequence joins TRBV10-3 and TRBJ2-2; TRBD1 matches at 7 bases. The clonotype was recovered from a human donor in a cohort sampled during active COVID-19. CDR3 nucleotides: TGTGCCACCCGGGACAGCAACACCGGGGAGCTGTTTTTT. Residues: CATRDSNTGELFF.